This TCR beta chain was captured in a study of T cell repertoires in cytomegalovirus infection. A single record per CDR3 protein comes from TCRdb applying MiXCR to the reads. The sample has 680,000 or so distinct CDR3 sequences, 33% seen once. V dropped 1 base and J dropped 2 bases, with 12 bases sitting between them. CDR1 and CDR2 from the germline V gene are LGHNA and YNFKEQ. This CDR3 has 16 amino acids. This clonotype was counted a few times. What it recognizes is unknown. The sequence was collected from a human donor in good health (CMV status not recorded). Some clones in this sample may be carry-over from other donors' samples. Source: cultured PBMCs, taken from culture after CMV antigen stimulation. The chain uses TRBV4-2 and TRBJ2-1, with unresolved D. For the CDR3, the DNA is TGTGCCAGCAGCCAAGCGATTATATCCCCCTACAATGAGCAGTTCTTC. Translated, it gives CASSQAIISPYNEQFF.